Presented here are 6 T cell receptor beta chains from one specimen sequenced in a study of post-analysis software for immune sequencing data. Study outcomes and limitations: TRBV segments more frequent in patients than in controls numbered a few and included TRBV5-6, TRBV5-1 and TRBV20-1.

The TCR beta cDNA libraries contained unique molecular identifiers. TCRdb itself ran the PCR reads through MiXCR, one entry per CDR3 protein. The sample lists approximately 730,000 distinct CDR3 sequences, 46% occurring once. Their antigens remain unidentified. Sequenced: blood. The receptors derive from a girl aged 5 to 17 with multiple sclerosis.

On this clonotype itself: At one end, the junction sequence differs from germline, possibly due to a read error. V gene TRBV7-7 combines with J gene TRBJ2-7, with 10 bases identical to TRBD2. The CDR3 contains 15 residues. Germline V gene data show CDR1 as SSHAT and CDR2 as FNYEAQ (reference sequence). DNA for the CDR3: TGTGCTAGCAGCTTATCCCTAGCGGGAGTAAACGAGCAGTACTTC. Protein product: CASSLSLAGVNEQYF.

The rearrangement links TRBV12-5 to TRBJ2-5, with 7 bases matching TRBD1. V dropped 1 base and J dropped 5; count of bases not matched to a gene: 10. Per the germline V gene, CDR1 is LGHNT and CDR2 is FRNRAP. The CDR3 length is 16 residues. Here the CDR3 DNA reads TGTGCTAGTGGTTTGGGGGCCCCAGGGGGTCTTGAGACCCAGTACTTC. Translating it yields CASGLGAPGGLETQYF.

The chain is built from TRBV5-6 and TRBJ1-4, with D perhaps matching TRBD1 (6 bases). The length of the CDR3 is 15 residues. Germline CDR1 and CDR2: SGHDT and YYEEEE. V lost 4 bases and J lost 5, with 15 bases in between. The CDR3 spells CASSPAEGGNEKLFF. CDR3 DNA sequence: TGTGCCAGCAGCCCCGCCGAGGGGGGGAATGAAAAACTGTTTTTT.

In its sample, this clonotype was seen a few times. This rearrangement joins TRBV7-2 to TRBJ1-2, with 7 bases identical to TRBD1. CDR3 length: 15 residues. In germline, CDR1 is SGHTA, CDR2 FQGNSA. Trimming cost V 4 bases and J 8 bases; bases outside gene matches: 13. The CDR3 loop is CASSSSTGSSYGYTF. As DNA, the CDR3 is TGTGCCAGCAGCTCGTCGACAGGGTCTTCCTACGGCTACACCTTC.

The V gene is TRBV7-2, the J gene TRBJ1-2; 7 nucleotides line up with TRBD1. Trimming cost V 4 bases and J 0 bases; bases outside gene matches: 14. CDR3 length: 18 residues. CDR1 and CDR2 from the germline V gene are SGHTA and FQGNSA. CDR3 DNA: TGTGCCAGCAGCTCGCCGACAGGGAGTAGGGGATCTAACTATGGCTACACCTTC. Translation gives CASSSPTGSRGSNYGYTF.

The chain couples TRBV2 to TRBJ2-5; 7 nucleotides match TRBD1. The germline V gene has CDR1 SNHLY and CDR2 FYNNEI. The CDR3 runs to 13 residues. The V and J ends lost 6 bases and 4 bases, in that order; junction bases with no gene match: 5. The CDR3 here is CASRHRGGETQYF. CDR3 DNA: TGTGCCAGCAGACACAGGGGTGGAGAGACCCAGTACTTC.